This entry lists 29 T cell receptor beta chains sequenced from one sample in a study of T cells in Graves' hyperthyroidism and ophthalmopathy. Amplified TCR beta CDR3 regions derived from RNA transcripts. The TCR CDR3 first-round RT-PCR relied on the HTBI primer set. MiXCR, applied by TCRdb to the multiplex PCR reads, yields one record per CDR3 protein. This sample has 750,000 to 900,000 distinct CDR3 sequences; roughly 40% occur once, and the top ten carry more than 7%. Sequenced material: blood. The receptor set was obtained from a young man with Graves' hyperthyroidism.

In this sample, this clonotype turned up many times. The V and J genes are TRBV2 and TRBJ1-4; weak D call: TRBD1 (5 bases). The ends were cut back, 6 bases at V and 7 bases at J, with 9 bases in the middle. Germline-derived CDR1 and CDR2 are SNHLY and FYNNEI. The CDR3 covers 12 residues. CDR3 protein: CASRQGTEKLFF. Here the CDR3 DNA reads TGTGCCAGCAGGCAGGGAACTGAAAAACTGTTTTTT.

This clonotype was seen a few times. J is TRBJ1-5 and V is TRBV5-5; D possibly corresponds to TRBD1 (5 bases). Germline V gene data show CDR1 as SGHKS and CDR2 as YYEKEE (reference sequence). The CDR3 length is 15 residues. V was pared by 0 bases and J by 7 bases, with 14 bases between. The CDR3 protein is CASSLGAGMGQPQHF. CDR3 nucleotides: TGTGCCAGCAGCTTGGGAGCAGGGATGGGACAGCCCCAGCATTTT.

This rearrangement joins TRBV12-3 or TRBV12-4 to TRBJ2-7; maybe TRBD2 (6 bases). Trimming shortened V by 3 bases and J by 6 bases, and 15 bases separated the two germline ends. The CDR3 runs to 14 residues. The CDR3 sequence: CASSFASIGGEQYF. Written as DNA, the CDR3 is TGTGCCAGCAGTTTCGCGTCCATCGGGGGCGAGCAGTACTTC.

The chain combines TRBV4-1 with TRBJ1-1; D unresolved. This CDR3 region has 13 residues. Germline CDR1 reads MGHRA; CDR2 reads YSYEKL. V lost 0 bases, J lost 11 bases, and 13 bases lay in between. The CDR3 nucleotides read TGCGCCAGCAGCCAAGATGAGGGAGCCAGGGCTTTCTTT. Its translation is CASSQDEGARAFF.

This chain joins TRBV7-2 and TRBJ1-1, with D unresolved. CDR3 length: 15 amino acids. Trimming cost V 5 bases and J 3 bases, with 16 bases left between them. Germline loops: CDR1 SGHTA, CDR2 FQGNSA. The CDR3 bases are TGTGCCAGCAGCCTTCGGCGGGCAAGTGACACTGAAGCTTTCTTT. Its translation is CASSLRRASDTEAFF.

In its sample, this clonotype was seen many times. This chain's CDR3 is CASSSDSFTYEQYF. The DNA for the CDR3 is TGTGCCAGCAGCTCGGACAGCTTTACCTACGAGCAGTACTTC. The chain joins TRBV7-9 to TRBJ2-7; D is perhaps TRBD1 (6 bases). This CDR3 spans 14 amino acids. Germline V lookup: CDR1 SEHNR, CDR2 FQNEAQ (reference sequence). Trimming pared 4 bases from V and 2 bases from J, leaving 12 bases between.

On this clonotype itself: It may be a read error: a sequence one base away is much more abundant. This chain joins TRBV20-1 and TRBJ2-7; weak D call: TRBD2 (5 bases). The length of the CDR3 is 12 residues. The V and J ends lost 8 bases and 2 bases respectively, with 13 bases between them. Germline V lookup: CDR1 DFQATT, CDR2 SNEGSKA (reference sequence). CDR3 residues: CSTEAKPYEQYF. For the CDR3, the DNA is TGCAGTACGGAGGCCAAACCCTACGAGCAGTACTTC.

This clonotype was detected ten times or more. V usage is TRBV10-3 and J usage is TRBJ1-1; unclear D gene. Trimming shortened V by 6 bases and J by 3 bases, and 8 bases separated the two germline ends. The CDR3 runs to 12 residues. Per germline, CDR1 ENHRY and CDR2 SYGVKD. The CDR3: CAIRANHTEAFF. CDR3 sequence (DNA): TGTGCCATCAGAGCAAACCACACTGAAGCTTTCTTT.

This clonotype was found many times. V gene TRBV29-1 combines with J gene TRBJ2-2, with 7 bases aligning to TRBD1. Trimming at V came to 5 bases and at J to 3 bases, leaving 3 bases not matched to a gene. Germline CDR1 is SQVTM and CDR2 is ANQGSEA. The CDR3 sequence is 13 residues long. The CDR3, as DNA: TGCAGCGTTCGGACAGGCTACACCGGGGAGCTGTTTTTT. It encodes CSVRTGYTGELFF.

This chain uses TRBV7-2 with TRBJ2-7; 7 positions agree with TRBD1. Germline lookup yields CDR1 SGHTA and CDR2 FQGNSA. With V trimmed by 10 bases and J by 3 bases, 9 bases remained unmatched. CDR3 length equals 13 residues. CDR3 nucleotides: TGTGCCACCTCGCCGGGACAGTTCTACGAGCAGTACTTC. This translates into CATSPGQFYEQYF.

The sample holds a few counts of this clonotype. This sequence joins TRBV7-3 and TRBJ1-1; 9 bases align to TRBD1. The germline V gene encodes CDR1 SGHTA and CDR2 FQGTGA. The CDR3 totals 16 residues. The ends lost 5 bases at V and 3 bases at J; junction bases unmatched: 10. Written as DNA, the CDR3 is TGTGCCAGCAGCCTTACAGGGGGCGCGGGGGACACTGAAGCTTTCTTT. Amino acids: CASSLTGGAGDTEAFF.

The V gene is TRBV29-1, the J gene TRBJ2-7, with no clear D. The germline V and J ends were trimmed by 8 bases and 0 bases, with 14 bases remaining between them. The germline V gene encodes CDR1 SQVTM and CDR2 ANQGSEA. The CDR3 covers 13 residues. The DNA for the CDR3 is TGCAGCTTAACGCCAGGCAGCTCCTACGAGCAGTACTTC. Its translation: CSLTPGSSYEQYF.

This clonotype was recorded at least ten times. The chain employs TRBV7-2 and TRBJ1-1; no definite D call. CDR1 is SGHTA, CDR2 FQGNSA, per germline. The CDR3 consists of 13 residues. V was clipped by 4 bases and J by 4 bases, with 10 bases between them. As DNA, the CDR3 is TGTGCCAGCAGCTATCATTTAGGCACTGAAGCTTTCTTT. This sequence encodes CASSYHLGTEAFF.

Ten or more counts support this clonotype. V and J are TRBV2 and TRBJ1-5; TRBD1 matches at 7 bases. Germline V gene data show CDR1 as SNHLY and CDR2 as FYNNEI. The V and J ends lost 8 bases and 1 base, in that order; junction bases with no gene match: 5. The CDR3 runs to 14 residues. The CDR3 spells CASGKTGSNQPQHF. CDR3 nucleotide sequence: TGTGCCAGCGGAAAGACAGGGAGCAATCAGCCCCAGCATTTT.

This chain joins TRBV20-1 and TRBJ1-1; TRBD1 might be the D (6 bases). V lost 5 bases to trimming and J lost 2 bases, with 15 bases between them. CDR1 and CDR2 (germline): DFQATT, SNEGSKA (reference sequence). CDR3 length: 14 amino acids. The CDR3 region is CSAHQRTDNTEAFF. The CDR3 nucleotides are TGCAGTGCTCACCAACGGACAGATAACACTGAAGCTTTCTTT.

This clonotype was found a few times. The CDR3 reads CASSSGTDYPTYEQYF. For the CDR3, the DNA is TGTGCCAGCAGCTCCGGGACAGACTACCCAACCTACGAGCAGTACTTC. This sequence joins TRBV7-2 and TRBJ2-7, with 7 bases aligning to TRBD1. The CDR3 extends over 16 amino acids. J gave up 2 bases and V 4 bases, and 11 bases lay outside the gene matches. CDR1 is SGHTA and CDR2 is FQGNSA in the germline V gene. The full variable domain, completed using reference TRBV7-2 and TRBJ2-7, is GAGVSQSPSNKVTEKGKDVELRCDPISGHTALYWYRQSLGQGLEFLIYFQGNSAPDKSGLPSDRFSAERTGGSVSTLTIQRTQQEDSAVYLCASSSGTDYPTYEQYFGPGTRLTVT.

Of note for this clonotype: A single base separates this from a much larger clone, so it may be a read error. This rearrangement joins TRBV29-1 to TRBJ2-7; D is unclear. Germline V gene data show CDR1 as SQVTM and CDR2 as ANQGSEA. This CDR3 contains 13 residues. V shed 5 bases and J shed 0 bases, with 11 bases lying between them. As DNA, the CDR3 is TGCAGCGTTCTACGAGGCCCCTCCTACGAGCAGTACTTC. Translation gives CSVLRGPSYEQYF.

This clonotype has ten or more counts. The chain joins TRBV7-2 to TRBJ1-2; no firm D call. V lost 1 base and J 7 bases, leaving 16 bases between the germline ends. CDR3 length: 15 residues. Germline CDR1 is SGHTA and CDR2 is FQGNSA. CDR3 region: CASSLEARTNRGYTF. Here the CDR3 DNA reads TGTGCCAGCAGCTTAGAAGCACGAACGAACCGTGGCTACACCTTC.

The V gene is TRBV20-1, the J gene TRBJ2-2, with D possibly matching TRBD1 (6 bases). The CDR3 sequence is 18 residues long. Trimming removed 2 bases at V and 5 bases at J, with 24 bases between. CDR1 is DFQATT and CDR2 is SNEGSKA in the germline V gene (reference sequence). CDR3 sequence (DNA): TGCAGTGCTAGACCAATTTGGGGGCGAGGGAGAGGGACCGGGGAGCTGTTTTTT. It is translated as CSARPIWGRGRGTGELFF.

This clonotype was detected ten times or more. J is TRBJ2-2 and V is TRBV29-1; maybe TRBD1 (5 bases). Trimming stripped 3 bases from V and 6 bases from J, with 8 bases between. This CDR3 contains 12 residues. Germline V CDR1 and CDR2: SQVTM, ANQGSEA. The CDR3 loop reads CSVEIRAGELFF. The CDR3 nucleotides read TGCAGCGTTGAGATCAGGGCCGGGGAGCTGTTTTTT.

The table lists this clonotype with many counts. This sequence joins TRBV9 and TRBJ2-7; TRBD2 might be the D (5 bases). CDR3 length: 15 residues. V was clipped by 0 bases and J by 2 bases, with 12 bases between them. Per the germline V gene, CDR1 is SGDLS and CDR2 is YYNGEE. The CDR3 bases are TGTGCCAGCAGCGTAGACGGGGAATATCCCTACGAGCAGTACTTC. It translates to CASSVDGEYPYEQYF.

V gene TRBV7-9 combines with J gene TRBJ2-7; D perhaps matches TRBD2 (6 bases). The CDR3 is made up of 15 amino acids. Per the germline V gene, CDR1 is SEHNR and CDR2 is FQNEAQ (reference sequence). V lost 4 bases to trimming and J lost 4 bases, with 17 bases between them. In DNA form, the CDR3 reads TGTGCCAGCAGCTCGGAGGGACGGGCAGAGTACGAGCAGTACTTC. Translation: CASSSEGRAEYEQYF. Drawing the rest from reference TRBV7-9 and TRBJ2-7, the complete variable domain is DTGVSQNPRHKITKRGQNVTFRCDPISEHNRLYWYRQTLGQGPEFLTYFQNEAQLEKSRLLSDRFSAERPKGSFSTLEIQRTEQGDSAMYLCASSSEGRAEYEQYFGPGTRLTVT.

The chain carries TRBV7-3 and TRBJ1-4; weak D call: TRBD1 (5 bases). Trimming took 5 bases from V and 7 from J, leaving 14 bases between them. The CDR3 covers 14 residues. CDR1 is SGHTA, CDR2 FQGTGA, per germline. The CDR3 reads CASSVAGRGEKLFF. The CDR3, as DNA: TGTGCCAGCAGCGTAGCGGGACGAGGTGAAAAACTGTTTTTT.

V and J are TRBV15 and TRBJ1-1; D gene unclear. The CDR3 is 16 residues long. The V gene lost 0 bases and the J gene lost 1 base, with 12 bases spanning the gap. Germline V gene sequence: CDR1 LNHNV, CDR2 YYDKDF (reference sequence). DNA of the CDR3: TGTGCCACCAGCAGAGATAAAATGCCGTCGAACACTGAAGCTTTCTTT. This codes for CATSRDKMPSNTEAFF.

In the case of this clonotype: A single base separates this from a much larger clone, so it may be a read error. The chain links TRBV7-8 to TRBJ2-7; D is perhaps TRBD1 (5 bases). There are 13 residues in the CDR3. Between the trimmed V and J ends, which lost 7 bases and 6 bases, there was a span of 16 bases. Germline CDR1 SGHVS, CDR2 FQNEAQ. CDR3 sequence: CASTPRDSREQYF. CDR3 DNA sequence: TGTGCCAGCACCCCCAGGGATTCCCGCGAGCAGTACTTC.

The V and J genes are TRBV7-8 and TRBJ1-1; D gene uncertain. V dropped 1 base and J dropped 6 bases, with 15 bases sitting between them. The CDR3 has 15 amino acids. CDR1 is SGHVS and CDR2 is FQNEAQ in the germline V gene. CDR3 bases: TGTGCCAGCAGCTTAGGAGGGATTAAGTGGGCTGAAGCTTTCTTT. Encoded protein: CASSLGGIKWAEAFF.

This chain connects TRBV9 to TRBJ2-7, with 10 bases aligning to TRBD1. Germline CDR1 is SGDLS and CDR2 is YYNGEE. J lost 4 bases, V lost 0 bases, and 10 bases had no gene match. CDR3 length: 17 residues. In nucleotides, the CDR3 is TGTGCCAGCAGCGTAGGACACCCGGGACAGGGGCCATACGAGCAGTACTTC. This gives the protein CASSVGHPGQGPYEQYF.

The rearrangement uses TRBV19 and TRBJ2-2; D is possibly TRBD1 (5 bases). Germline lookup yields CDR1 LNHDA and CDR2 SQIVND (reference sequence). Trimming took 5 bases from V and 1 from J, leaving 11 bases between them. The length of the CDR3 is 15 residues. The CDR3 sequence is CASSRQNRNTGELFF. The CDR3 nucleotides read TGTGCCAGTAGTCGACAGAACCGGAACACCGGGGAGCTGTTTTTT.

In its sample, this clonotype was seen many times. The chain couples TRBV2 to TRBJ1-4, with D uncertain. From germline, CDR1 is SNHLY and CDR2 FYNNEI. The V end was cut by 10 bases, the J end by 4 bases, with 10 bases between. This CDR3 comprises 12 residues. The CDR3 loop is CATRKDNEKLFF. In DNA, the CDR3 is TGTGCCACCCGGAAGGATAATGAAAAACTGTTTTTT. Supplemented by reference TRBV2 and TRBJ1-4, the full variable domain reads EPEVTQTPSHQVTQMGQEVILRCVPISNHLYFYWYRQILGQKVEFLVSFYNNEISEKSEIFDDQFSVERPDGSNFTLKIRSTKLEDSAMYFCATRKDNEKLFFGSGTQLSVL.